This TCR beta chain emerged from a study of regulatory T cells in long-lasting Graves disease. Time point of the sample: newly diagnosed GD, antithyroid drugs for less than 3 months. With RNA extracted from PBMCs as input, the TCR library was made. Library construction for TCR beta used iRepertoire HTBI primers and Arm-PCR of CDR3 regions. TCRdb re-called the multiplex PCR reads with MiXCR, one entry per CDR3 protein. The data contain about 610,000 distinct CDR3 sequences, 16% of them singletons. The sample was also linked to a second study, of T cells in Graves' hyperthyroidism and ophthalmopathy.

This clonotype was sampled from a man between 18 and 35 years old with Graves disease. The sample here was peripheral blood mononuclear cells (PBMCs), taken at new diagnosis, from a patient treated with antithyroid drugs.

DNA of the CDR3: TGTGCCAGTAGTACCCACCCTCCCGGCTCCTACAATGAGCAGTTCTTC. Amino acid sequence: CASSTHPPGSYNEQFF. V usage is TRBV19 and J usage is TRBJ2-1; D remains ambiguous. V lost 4 bases and J lost 0, with 13 bases in between. This CDR3 is built from 16 residues. Germline lookup yields CDR1 LNHDA and CDR2 SQIVND (reference sequence).